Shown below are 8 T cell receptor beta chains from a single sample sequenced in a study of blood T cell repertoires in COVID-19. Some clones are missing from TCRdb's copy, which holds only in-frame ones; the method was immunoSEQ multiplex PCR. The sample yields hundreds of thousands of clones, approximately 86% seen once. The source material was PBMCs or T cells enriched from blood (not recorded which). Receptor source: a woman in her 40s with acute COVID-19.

The CDR3 DNA is TGTGCCAGCAGCCAAACAGGGGGCGAGCAGTACTTC. Its protein is CASSQTGGEQYF. J is TRBJ2-7 and V is TRBV3-1 (or the pseudogene TRBV3-2), with TRBD1 identical over 8 bases. CDR1 and CDR2 (germline): LGHDT, YNNKEL (reference sequence). J gave up 6 bases and V 2 bases, and 0 bases lay outside the gene matches. The CDR3 length is 12 residues.

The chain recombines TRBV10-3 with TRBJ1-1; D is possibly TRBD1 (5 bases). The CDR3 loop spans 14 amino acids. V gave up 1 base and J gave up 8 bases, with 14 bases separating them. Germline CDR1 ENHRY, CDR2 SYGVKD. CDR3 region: CAISELVLGQEAFF. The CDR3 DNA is TGTGCCATCAGTGAGTTAGTATTAGGACAAGAAGCTTTCTTT.

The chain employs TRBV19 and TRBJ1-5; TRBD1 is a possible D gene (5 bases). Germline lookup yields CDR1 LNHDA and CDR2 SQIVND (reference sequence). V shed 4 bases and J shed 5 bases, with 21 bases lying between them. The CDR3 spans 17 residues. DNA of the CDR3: TGTGCCAGTAGTAGCCTCCCCCTCAGGGTAGCTCATCAGCCCCAGCATTTT. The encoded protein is CASSSLPLRVAHQPQHF.

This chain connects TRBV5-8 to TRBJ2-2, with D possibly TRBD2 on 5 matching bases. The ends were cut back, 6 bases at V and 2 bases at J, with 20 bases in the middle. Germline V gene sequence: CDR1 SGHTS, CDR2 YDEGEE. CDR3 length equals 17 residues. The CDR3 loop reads CASTLLGGQANTGELFF. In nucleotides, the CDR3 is TGTGCCAGCACCCTCCTAGGAGGTCAGGCAAACACCGGGGAGCTGTTTTTT.

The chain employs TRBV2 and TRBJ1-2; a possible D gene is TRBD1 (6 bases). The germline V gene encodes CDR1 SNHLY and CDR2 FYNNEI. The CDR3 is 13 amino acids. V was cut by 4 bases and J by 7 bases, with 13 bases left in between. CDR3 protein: CASSATGYSGYTF. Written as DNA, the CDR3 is TGTGCCAGCAGTGCTACAGGGTATTCTGGCTACACCTTC.

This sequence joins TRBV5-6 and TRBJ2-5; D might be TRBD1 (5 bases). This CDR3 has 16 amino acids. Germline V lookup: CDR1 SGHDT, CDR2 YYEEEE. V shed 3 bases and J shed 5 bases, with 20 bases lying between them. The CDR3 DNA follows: TGTGCCAGCAGCTCACAAATAGGGGTTCTTTACGAGACCCAGTACTTC. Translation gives CASSSQIGVLYETQYF.

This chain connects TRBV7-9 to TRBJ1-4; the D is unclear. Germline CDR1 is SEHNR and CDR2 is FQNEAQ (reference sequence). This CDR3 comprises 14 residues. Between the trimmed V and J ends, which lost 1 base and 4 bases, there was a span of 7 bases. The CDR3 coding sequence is TGTGCCAGCAGCTTAGTTTTCGTTAATGAAAAACTGTTTTTT. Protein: CASSLVFVNEKLFF.

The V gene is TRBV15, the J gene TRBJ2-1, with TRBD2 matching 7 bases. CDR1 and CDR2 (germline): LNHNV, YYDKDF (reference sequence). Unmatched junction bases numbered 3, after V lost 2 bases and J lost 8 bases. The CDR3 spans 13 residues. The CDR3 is CATSRRTSDEQFF. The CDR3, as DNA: TGTGCCACCAGCAGACGTACTAGCGATGAGCAGTTCTTC.